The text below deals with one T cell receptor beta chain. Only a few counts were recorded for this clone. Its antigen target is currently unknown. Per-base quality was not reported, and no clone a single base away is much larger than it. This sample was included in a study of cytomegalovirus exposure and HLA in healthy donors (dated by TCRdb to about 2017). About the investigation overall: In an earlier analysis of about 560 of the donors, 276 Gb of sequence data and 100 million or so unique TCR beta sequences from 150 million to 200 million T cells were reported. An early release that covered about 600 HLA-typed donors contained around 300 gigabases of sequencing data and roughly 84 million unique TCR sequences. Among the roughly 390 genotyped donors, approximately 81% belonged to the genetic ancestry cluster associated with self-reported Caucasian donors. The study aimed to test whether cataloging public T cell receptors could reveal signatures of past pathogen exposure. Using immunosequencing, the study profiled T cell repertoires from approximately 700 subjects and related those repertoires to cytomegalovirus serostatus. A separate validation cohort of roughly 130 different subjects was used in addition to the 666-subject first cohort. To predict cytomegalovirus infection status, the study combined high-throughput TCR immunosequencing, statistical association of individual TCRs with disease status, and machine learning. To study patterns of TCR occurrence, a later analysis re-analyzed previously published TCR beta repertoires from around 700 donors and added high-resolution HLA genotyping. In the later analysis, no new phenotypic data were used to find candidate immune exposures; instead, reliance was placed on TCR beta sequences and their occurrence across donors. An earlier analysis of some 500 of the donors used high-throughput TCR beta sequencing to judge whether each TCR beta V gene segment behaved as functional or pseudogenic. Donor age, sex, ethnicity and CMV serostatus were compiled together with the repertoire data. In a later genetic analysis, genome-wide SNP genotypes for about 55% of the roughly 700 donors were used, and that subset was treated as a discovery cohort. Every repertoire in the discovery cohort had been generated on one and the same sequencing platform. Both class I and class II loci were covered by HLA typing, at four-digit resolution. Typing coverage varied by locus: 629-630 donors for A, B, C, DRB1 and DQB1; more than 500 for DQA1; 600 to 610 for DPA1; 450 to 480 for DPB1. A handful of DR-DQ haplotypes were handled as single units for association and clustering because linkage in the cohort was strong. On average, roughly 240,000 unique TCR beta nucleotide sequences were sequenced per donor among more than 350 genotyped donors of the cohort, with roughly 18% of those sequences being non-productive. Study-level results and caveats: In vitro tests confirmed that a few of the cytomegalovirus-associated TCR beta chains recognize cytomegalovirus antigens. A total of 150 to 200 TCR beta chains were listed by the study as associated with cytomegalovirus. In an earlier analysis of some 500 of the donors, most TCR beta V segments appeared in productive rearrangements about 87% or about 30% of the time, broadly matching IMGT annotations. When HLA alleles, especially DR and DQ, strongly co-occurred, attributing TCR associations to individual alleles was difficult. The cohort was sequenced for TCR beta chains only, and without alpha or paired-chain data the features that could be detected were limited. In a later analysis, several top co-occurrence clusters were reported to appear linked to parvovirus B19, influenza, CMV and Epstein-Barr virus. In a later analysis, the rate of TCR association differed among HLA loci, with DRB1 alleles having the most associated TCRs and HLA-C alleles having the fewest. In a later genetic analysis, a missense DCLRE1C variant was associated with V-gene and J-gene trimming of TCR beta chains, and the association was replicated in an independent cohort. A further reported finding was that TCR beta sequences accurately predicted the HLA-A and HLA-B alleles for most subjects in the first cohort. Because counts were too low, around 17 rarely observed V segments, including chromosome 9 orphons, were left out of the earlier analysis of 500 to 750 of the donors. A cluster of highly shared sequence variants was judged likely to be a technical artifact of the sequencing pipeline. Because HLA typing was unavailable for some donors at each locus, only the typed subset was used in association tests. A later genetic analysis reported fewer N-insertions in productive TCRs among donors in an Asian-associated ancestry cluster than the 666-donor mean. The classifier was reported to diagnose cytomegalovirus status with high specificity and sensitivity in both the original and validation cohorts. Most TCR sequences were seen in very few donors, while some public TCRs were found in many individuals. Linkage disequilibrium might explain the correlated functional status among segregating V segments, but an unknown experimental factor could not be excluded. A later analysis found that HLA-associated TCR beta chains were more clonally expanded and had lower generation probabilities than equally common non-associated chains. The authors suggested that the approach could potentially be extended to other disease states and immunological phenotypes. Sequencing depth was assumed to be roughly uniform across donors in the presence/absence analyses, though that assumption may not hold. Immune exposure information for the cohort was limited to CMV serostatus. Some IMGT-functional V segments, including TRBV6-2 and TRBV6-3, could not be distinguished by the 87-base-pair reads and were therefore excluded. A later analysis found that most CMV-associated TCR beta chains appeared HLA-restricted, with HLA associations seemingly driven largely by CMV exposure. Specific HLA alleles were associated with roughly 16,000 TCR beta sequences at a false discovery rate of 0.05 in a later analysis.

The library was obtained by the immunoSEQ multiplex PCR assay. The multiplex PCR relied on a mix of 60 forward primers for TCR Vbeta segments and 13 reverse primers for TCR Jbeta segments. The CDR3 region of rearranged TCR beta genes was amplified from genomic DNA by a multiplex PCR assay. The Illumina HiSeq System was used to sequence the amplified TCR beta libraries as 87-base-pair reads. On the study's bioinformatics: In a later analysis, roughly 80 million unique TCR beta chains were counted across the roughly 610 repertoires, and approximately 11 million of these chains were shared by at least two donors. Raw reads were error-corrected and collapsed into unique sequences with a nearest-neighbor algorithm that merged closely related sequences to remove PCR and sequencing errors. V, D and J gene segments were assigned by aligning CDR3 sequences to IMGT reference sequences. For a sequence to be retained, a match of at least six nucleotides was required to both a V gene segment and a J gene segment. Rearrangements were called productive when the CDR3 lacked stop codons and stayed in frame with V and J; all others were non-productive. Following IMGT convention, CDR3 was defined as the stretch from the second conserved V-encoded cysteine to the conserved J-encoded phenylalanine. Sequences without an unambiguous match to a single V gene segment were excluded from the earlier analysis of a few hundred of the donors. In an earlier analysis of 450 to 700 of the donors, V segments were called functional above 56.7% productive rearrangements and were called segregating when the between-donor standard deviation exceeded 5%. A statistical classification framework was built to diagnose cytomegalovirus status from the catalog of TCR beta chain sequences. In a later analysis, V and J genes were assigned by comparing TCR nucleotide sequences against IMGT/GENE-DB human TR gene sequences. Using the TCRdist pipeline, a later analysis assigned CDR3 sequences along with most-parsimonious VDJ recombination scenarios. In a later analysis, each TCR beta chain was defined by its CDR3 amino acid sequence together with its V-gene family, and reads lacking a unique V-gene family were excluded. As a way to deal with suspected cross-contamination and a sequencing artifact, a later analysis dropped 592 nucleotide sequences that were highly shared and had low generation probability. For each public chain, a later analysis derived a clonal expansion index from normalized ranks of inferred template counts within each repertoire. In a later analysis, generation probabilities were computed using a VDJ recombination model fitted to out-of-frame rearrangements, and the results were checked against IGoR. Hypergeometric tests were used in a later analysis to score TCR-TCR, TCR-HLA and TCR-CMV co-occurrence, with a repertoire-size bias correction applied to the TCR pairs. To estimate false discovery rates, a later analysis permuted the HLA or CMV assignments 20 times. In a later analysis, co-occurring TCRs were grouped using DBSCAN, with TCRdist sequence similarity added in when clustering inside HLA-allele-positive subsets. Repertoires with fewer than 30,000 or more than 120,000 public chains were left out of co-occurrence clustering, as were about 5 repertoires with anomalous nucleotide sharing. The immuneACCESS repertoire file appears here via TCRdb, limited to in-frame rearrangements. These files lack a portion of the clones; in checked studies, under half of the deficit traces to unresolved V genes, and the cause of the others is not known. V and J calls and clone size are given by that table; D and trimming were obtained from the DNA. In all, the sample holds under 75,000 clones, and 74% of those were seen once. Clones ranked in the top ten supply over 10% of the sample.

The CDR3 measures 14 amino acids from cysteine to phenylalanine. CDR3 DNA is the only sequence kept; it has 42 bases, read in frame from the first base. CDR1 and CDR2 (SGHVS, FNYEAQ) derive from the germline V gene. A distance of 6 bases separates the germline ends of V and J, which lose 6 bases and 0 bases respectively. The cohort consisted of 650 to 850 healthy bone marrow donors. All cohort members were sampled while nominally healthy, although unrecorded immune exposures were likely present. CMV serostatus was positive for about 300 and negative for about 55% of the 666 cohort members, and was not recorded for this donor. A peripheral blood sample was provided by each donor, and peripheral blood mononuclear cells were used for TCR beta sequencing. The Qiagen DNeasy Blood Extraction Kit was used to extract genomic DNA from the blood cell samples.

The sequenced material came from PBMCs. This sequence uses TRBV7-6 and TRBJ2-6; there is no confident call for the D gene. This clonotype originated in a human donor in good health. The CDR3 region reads CASRAPSGANVLTF. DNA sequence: TGTGCCAGCAGAGCCCCCTCTGGGGCCAACGTCCTGACTTTC.